These 9 T cell receptor beta chains share one sample of origin, sequenced in a study of control samples from healthy donors and cancer patients (TCRdb year 2020). The library came from the immunoSEQ multiplex PCR assay. Entries here come from immuneACCESS through TCRdb and include only in-frame sequences with V and J called. Some clones fail to appear in such tables; in the studies checked, an unresolved V gene covers under half of the shortfall, and the cause of the remainder is unknown. This sample lists about 80,000 clones; roughly 86% were detected once. Clones ranked in the top ten supply 4.5% to 7% of the sample. The sequenced sample consisted of blood. The receptors originated from a man in his fifties or sixties in good health.

V and J are TRBV10-3 and TRBJ1-2, with D hard to call. The germline gives CDR1 ENHRY, CDR2 SYGVKD. The CDR3 covers 14 residues. The ends were cut back, 6 bases at V and 8 bases at J, with 19 bases in the middle. Here the CDR3 reads CAISPGLGSSGYTF. The CDR3 DNA reads as TGTGCCATCAGCCCGGGGTTGGGTTCGTCGGGCTACACCTTC.

The chain is built from TRBV27 and TRBJ1-5, with a tentative D call TRBD1 (5 bases). Germline CDR1 reads MNHEY; CDR2 reads SMNVEV (reference sequence). This CDR3 has 14 amino acids. Trimming cost V 2 bases and J 7 bases, with 12 bases left between them. The CDR3 spells CASSLKSGWQPQHF. The DNA for the CDR3 is TGTGCCAGCAGTTTAAAGTCAGGGTGGCAGCCCCAGCATTTT.

The V gene is TRBV7-3, the J gene TRBJ2-3; the match to TRBD2 covers 7 bases. This CDR3 contains 13 residues. The germline V gene encodes CDR1 SGHTA and CDR2 FQGTGA. The J segment lost 3 bases and the V segment lost 5 bases, leaving 2 bases of the junction unmatched. The CDR3 DNA is TGTGCCAGCAGCCCCGGGGGGACAGATACGCAGTATTTT. Residues: CASSPGGTDTQYF.

The chain has TRBV30 and TRBJ2-1, with D possibly TRBD2 on 5 matching bases. Germline V gene data show CDR1 as GTSNPN and CDR2 as SVGIG (reference sequence). The CDR3 runs to 11 residues. Trimming cost V 2 bases and J 9 bases, with 8 bases left between them. CDR3 amino acids: CAWSNEGEQFF. The CDR3, as DNA: TGTGCCTGGAGTAACGAGGGTGAGCAGTTCTTC. Complete variable domain (other parts from reference TRBV30 and TRBJ2-1): SQTIHQWPATLVQPVGSPLSLECTVEGTSNPNLYWYRQAAGRGLQLLFYSVGIGQISSEVPQNLSASRPQDRQFILSSKKLLLSDSGFYLCAWSNEGEQFFGPGTRLTVL.

The DNA of the CDR3 is TGTGCCAGCAGTGAGGCTTTCTTT. Translation: CASSEAFF. The rearrangement uses TRBV2 and TRBJ1-1; D remains unclear. Trimming pared 3 bases from V and 11 bases from J, leaving 1 base between. The CDR3 is 8 amino acids. Germline V gives CDR1 SNHLY, CDR2 FYNNEI.

This sequence joins TRBV3-1 (or the pseudogene TRBV3-2) and TRBJ2-1, with 9 positions matching TRBD1. CDR1 and CDR2 from the germline V gene are LGHDT and YNNKEL (reference sequence). The V gene end was trimmed by 2 bases and the J gene end by 5 bases; junction bases not matched to a gene: 10. The CDR3 extends over 17 amino acids. CDR3 nucleotides: TGTGCCAGCAGCCAACAGACCGGGACAGGGTACGACAATGAGCAGTTCTTC. Its protein is CASSQQTGTGYDNEQFF.

The V gene is TRBV7-9, the J gene TRBJ2-5; 9 nucleotides align to TRBD1. The CDR3 sequence is 15 residues long. Germline V gene data show CDR1 as SEHNR and CDR2 as FQNEAQ (reference sequence). Unmatched junction bases numbered 3, after V lost 1 base and J lost 3 bases. Written as DNA, the CDR3 is TGTGCCAGCAGCTTAGTAGGACAGGGGAAAGAGACCCAGTACTTC. Translated: CASSLVGQGKETQYF.

The gene calls are TRBV5-4 and TRBJ2-5, with 10 nucleotides matching TRBD2. Germline CDR1 reads SGHNT; CDR2 reads YYREEE (reference sequence). CDR3 length: 15 residues. Trimming cost V 3 bases and J 4 bases; bases outside gene matches: 6. CDR3 DNA sequence: TGTGCCAGCAGCTCTAGCGGGGGAGTCGGAGAGACCCAGTACTTC. It encodes CASSSSGGVGETQYF.

J is TRBJ1-4 and V is TRBV18, with TRBD1 identical over 7 bases. After removal of 1 base from V and 2 bases from J, the junction contained 4 bases not matched to a gene. The CDR3 length is 16 residues. In germline, CDR1 is KGHSH, CDR2 LQKENI. CDR3 sequence: CASSPLQGITNEKLFF. The CDR3 coding sequence is TGTGCCAGCTCACCACTACAGGGGATCACTAATGAAAAACTGTTTTTT.